This is a list of T cell receptor beta chains from one sample in a study of patients and donors after allogeneic stem cell transplantation. TCRdb reprocessed the RT-PCR reads with MiXCR, giving one entry per CDR3 protein. The sample has some 21,000 distinct CDR3 sequences, 25% to 35% seen once. Sequenced sample: blood, either unsorted or a sorted T cell fraction (not recorded which). The receptors were sampled from a human donor who was either an allogeneic HSCT recipient or a stem cell or donor lymphocyte infusion donor (not recorded which). It is not recorded whose cells these are; they may come from a transplant donor. Both conserved end residues are part of each CDR3. D genes are given only for firm matches. Rows may omit the clone size; those that give it use once, few, many or a size class.

DNA: TGTGCCAGCAGCTTAACCGGGACAGGGGGCCTCAACACTGAAGCTTTCTTT
CDR3: CASSLTGTGGLNTEAFF
size: few
D: TRBD1
J: TRBJ1-1
V: TRBV7-3

DNA: TGTGCCAGCAGTAAGACTAGCGGCTCCTACGAGCAGTACTTC
CDR3: CASSKTSGSYEQYF
size: NA
D: TRBD2
J: TRBJ2-7
V: TRBV2

DNA: TGTGCCAGCAGCCTGAAGGGGGTCAAAAACATTCAGTACTTC
CDR3: CASSLKGVKNIQYF
size: few
D: NA
J: TRBJ2-4
V: TRBV5-4

DNA: TGCGCCAGCAGCTTGGAACGGAGCTCCTATAATTCACCCCTCCACTTT
CDR3: CASSLERSSYNSPLHF
size: NA
D: NA
J: TRBJ1-6
V: TRBV5-1

DNA: TGTGCCAGCAGGCGGGACGGTAATTCACCCCTCCACTTT
CDR3: CASRRDGNSPLHF
size: many
D: NA
J: TRBJ1-6
V: TRBV6-5

DNA: TGTGCCAGCAGCTTGGACGGGGGAAACACTGAAGTTTTCTTT
CDR3: CASSLDGGNTEVFF
size: few
D: NA
J: TRBJ1-1
V: TRBV5-8

DNA: TGTGCTAGCAGCTTAGGTTATCAAGAGACCCAGTACTTC
CDR3: CASSLGYQETQYF
size: NA
D: NA
J: TRBJ2-5
V: TRBV7-7

DNA: TGCGCCAGCAGCCCGGACAATGAAAAACTGTTTTTT
CDR3: CASSPDNEKLFF
size: NA
D: NA
J: TRBJ1-4
V: TRBV5-1

DNA: TGCAGCGTTGCCCAAGAGACCCAGTACTTC
CDR3: CSVAQETQYF
size: many
D: NA
J: TRBJ2-5
V: TRBV29-1

DNA: TGTGCCAGCAGCTTGCAGGGGACAGTCAATCAGCCCCAGCATTTT
CDR3: CASSLQGTVNQPQHF
size: many
D: TRBD1
J: TRBJ1-5
V: TRBV5-6

DNA: TGTGCCAGCAGCCCACATTCAAGAGCAGATACGCAGTATTTT
CDR3: CASSPHSRADTQYF
size: NA
D: NA
J: TRBJ2-3
V: TRBV4-2

DNA: TGTGCCAGCAGTCCCCTGGACAGGGGGGATGGCTACACCTTC
CDR3: CASSPLDRGDGYTF
size: NA
D: TRBD1
J: TRBJ1-2
V: TRBV6-5

DNA: TGCGCCAGCAGCCATTTCTTTAGCACAGATACGCAGTATTTT
CDR3: CASSHFFSTDTQYF
size: few
D: NA
J: TRBJ2-3
V: TRBV4-3

DNA: TGTGCCAGCAGTCTACTAGCGGGGGGGCCACACGAGCAGTTCTTC
CDR3: CASSLLAGGPHEQFF
size: NA
D: TRBD2
J: TRBJ2-1
V: TRBV2

DNA: TGCAGTGCTAGTGACGGGGGGAATCAGCCCCAGCATTTT
CDR3: CSASDGGNQPQHF
size: few
D: NA
J: TRBJ1-5
V: TRBV20-1

DNA: TGTGCCAGCAGCGTGACAGGGGGTTACTATAATTCACCCCTCCACTTT
CDR3: CASSVTGGYYNSPLHF
size: many
D: TRBD1
J: TRBJ1-6
V: TRBV7-2

DNA: TGTGCCAGCAGTAGGGGACTCTTGGGTGAGCAGTTCTTC
CDR3: CASSRGLLGEQFF
size: NA
D: NA
J: TRBJ2-1
V: TRBV6-4

DNA: TGCAGTGCTAGATTCGGGCAGATTTACAATGAGCAGTTCTTC
CDR3: CSARFGQIYNEQFF
size: many
D: NA
J: TRBJ2-1
V: TRBV20-1

DNA: TGTGCCAGCAGCTTGGGCAGGGGAGGCAATCAGCCCCAGCATTTT
CDR3: CASSLGRGGNQPQHF
size: many
D: NA
J: TRBJ1-5
V: TRBV7-2

DNA: TGTGCCAGCAGTTTGCAGGGGCTAGCCAAAAACATTCAGTACTTC
CDR3: CASSLQGLAKNIQYF
size: NA
D: NA
J: TRBJ2-4
V: TRBV27

DNA: TGTGCCAGCAGCTCCCGAAGCCTCCTAGAAGCTTTCTTT
CDR3: CASSSRSLLEAFF
size: few
D: NA
J: TRBJ1-1
V: TRBV11-2

DNA: TGTGCCAGCAGCAACAGGGGGCCAGGGCAGCCCCAGCATTTT
CDR3: CASSNRGPGQPQHF
size: NA
D: TRBD1
J: TRBJ1-5
V: TRBV6-6

DNA: TGTGCCAGCAGTTTAGGGCCGGGCACCTATAATTCACCCCTCCACTTT
CDR3: CASSLGPGTYNSPLHF
size: NA
D: NA
J: TRBJ1-6
V: TRBV27

DNA: TGCGCCAGCAGCTTGAACCCTAATCAGCCCCAGCATTTT
CDR3: CASSLNPNQPQHF
size: few
D: NA
J: TRBJ1-5
V: TRBV5-1

DNA: TGTGCCACCAGTGATCCTGGGGGGTCTCATGGCTACACCTTC
CDR3: CATSDPGGSHGYTF
size: few
D: NA
J: TRBJ1-2
V: TRBV24-1

DNA: TGTGCCAGCAGTTACGGGGCAGCTTTCTCCACAGATACGCAGTATTTT
CDR3: CASSYGAAFSTDTQYF
size: medium-sized
D: NA
J: TRBJ2-3
V: TRBV6-5

DNA: TGTGCCAGCAGTGGCTTCTATGGCTACACCTTC
CDR3: CASSGFYGYTF
size: NA
D: NA
J: TRBJ1-2
V: TRBV6-5

DNA: TGTGCCAGCAGCTTCGGGGGAGGTAGCTACACCTTC
CDR3: CASSFGGGSYTF
size: NA
D: NA
J: TRBJ1-2
V: TRBV7-8

DNA: TGTGCCAGCAGCTTCCCCAGGGGCCTTAGCACAGATACGCAGTATTTT
CDR3: CASSFPRGLSTDTQYF
size: many
D: NA
J: TRBJ2-3
V: TRBV7-9

DNA: TGTGCCAGCAGTTATAGGGGGGCTGGGGAGACCCAGTACTTC
CDR3: CASSYRGAGETQYF
size: once
D: NA
J: TRBJ2-5
V: TRBV6-6

DNA: TGTGCCAGCATCGAAGGGGGGGCGGGCACTGAAGCTTTCTTT
CDR3: CASIEGGAGTEAFF
size: NA
D: NA
J: TRBJ1-1
V: TRBV28

DNA: TGTGCCAGCAGGTCGACAGGGTTCGGCGAGCAGTACTTC
CDR3: CASRSTGFGEQYF
size: NA
D: TRBD1
J: TRBJ2-7
V: TRBV6-5

DNA: TGCAGTGCTAGTCCAACTAGCGGGGGCCGCAATGAGCAGTTCTTC
CDR3: CSASPTSGGRNEQFF
size: medium-sized
D: TRBD2
J: TRBJ2-1
V: TRBV20-1

DNA: TGTGCCAGCAGCGTAGGACAGGGTGAAGCTTTCTTT
CDR3: CASSVGQGEAFF
size: few
D: TRBD1
J: TRBJ1-1
V: TRBV9

DNA: TGTGCCAGCAGCTTGTCGATCCCTGGACGGATCTATGGCTACACCTTC
CDR3: CASSLSIPGRIYGYTF
size: NA
D: NA
J: TRBJ1-2
V: TRBV7-8

DNA: TGCAGCGTTGATTGGCGGGGAAATGCAACCTATGGCTACACCTTC
CDR3: CSVDWRGNATYGYTF
size: few
D: NA
J: TRBJ1-2
V: TRBV29-1

DNA: TGTGCCAGCAGTTCGGACAGAGCTAGCACAGATACGCAGTATTTT
CDR3: CASSSDRASTDTQYF
size: few
D: NA
J: TRBJ2-3
V: TRBV7-2

DNA: TGTGCCAGCAGCTGGAGGGGGCCGGGCTATGGCTACACCTTC
CDR3: CASSWRGPGYGYTF
size: NA
D: TRBD1
J: TRBJ1-2
V: TRBV7-2

DNA: TGTGCCAGCAGCTTTGGGCAGCGGGGTTCCTACGAGCAGTACTTC
CDR3: CASSFGQRGSYEQYF
size: few
D: TRBD2
J: TRBJ2-7
V: TRBV5-4

DNA: TGTGCCAGCGAGGGGGAGACCCAGTACTTC
CDR3: CASEGETQYF
size: NA
D: NA
J: TRBJ2-5
V: TRBV7-9

DNA: TGTGCCAGCAGCCAACGACAGGGAGGATGGAACACCGGGGAGCTGTTTTTT
CDR3: CASSQRQGGWNTGELFF
size: NA
D: NA
J: TRBJ2-2
V: TRBV4-2

DNA: TGCGCCAGCAGCCAACGATCCTCAGAGACCCAGTACTTC
CDR3: CASSQRSSETQYF
size: many
D: NA
J: TRBJ2-5
V: TRBV4-3

DNA: TGCGCCAGCAGTTTCACAGCTAGCACAGATACGCAGTATTTT
CDR3: CASSFTASTDTQYF
size: NA
D: NA
J: TRBJ2-3
V: TRBV5-1

DNA: TGTGCCAGCAGTGAGGGGTCGCGGAGAGCTTTCTTT
CDR3: CASSEGSRRAFF
size: NA
D: NA
J: TRBJ1-1
V: TRBV25-1

DNA: TGTGCCAGCAGTTACAAGGCCAGCTCCTATAATTCACCCCTCCACTTT
CDR3: CASSYKASSYNSPLHF
size: many
D: NA
J: TRBJ1-6
V: TRBV6-5

DNA: TGTGCCAGCAGTCCAGGGGGCCCCCAGCCCCAGCATTTT
CDR3: CASSPGGPQPQHF
size: NA
D: TRBD1
J: TRBJ1-5
V: TRBV12-3/TRBV12-4

DNA: TGTGCCAGCAGTTATACCAGAGCCCTCGGGCCTCCGGAGTACACCGGGGAGCTGTTTTTT
CDR3: CASSYTRALGPPEYTGELFF
size: once
D: NA
J: TRBJ2-2
V: TRBV6-2/TRBV6-3

DNA: TGCGCCAGCAGCCGTCTGAGTGGGACTAATGAAAAACTGTTTTTT
CDR3: CASSRLSGTNEKLFF
size: NA
D: NA
J: TRBJ1-4
V: TRBV5-1

DNA: TGCAGTGCTAGATACTTGGCAGAAAATTCACCCCTCCACTTT
CDR3: CSARYLAENSPLHF
size: many
D: NA
J: TRBJ1-6
V: TRBV20-1